Listed below are T cell receptor beta chains from one sample, sequenced in a study of blood T cell repertoires in COVID-19. Clones were sequenced by immunoSEQ multiplex PCR, and TCRdb holds only the in-frame ones, with some missing. Of about 150,000 clones in the sample, around 80% were seen once. The sequencing input was peripheral blood. The origin of the receptors is a human donor with acute or convalescent COVID-19. The donor label of this sample is uncertain. Both conserved end residues are part of each CDR3. The D gene is left open where the match is weak. Part of the rows lack a size; the others show once, few, many or a class for expanded clones.

d_call: -; v_call: TRBV7-2; clone_size: -; j_call: TRBJ1-1; cdr3_aa: CASRRAQGSNTEAFF; cdr3_nt: TGTGCCAGCCGCCGCGCACAGGGCAGTAACACTGAAGCTTTCTTT
d_call: TRBD1; v_call: TRBV3-1/TRBV3-2; clone_size: -; j_call: TRBJ1-5; cdr3_aa: CASSQDLQQGGRGNQPQHF; cdr3_nt: TGTGCCAGCAGCCAAGATTTACAGCAGGGGGGTCGGGGCAATCAGCCCCAGCATTTT
d_call: -; v_call: TRBV2; clone_size: once; j_call: TRBJ1-4; cdr3_aa: CASSWGGATNEKLFF; cdr3_nt: TGTGCCAGCAGTTGGGGGGGAGCAACTAATGAAAAACTGTTTTTT
d_call: TRBD1; v_call: TRBV7-2; clone_size: -; j_call: TRBJ2-7; cdr3_aa: CASSSSGTGGKEQYF; cdr3_nt: TGTGCCAGCAGCTCCTCCGGGACAGGGGGTAAAGAGCAGTACTTC
d_call: -; v_call: TRBV6-2/TRBV6-3; clone_size: -; j_call: TRBJ1-2; cdr3_aa: CASSYEDRPGYTF; cdr3_nt: TGTGCCAGCAGTTACGAAGACAGGCCTGGCTACACCTTC
d_call: TRBD1; v_call: TRBV30; clone_size: -; j_call: TRBJ1-3; cdr3_aa: CAWSRTGIGNTIYF; cdr3_nt: TGTGCCTGGAGTCGGACAGGGATCGGAAACACCATATATTTT
d_call: TRBD1; v_call: TRBV9; clone_size: -; j_call: TRBJ1-4; cdr3_aa: CASSVGDRDNEKLFF; cdr3_nt: TGTGCCAGCAGCGTAGGGGACAGAGATAATGAAAAACTGTTTTTT
d_call: TRBD1; v_call: TRBV30; clone_size: -; j_call: TRBJ2-1; cdr3_aa: CAWSGGTGNSYNEQFF; cdr3_nt: TGTGCCTGGAGTGGAGGGACAGGGAACTCCTACAATGAGCAGTTCTTC
d_call: -; v_call: TRBV5-1; clone_size: -; j_call: TRBJ1-1; cdr3_aa: CASSSDSNTEAFF; cdr3_nt: TGCGCCAGCAGCTCGGACAGTAACACTGAAGCTTTCTTT
d_call: TRBD1; v_call: TRBV2; clone_size: -; j_call: TRBJ1-1; cdr3_aa: CASSYSGTGGNTEAFF; cdr3_nt: TGTGCCAGCAGTTACTCCGGGACAGGGGGCAACACTGAAGCTTTCTTT
d_call: TRBD2; v_call: TRBV24-1; clone_size: -; j_call: TRBJ2-1; cdr3_aa: CATKRTSGGPSSYNEQFF; cdr3_nt: TGTGCCACCAAAAGGACTAGCGGGGGGCCGAGCTCCTACAATGAGCAGTTCTTC